A single sample is the source of the 27 T cell receptor beta chains below, sequenced in a study of blood T cell repertoires in COVID-19. Sequencing used immunoSEQ multiplex PCR; TCRdb keeps in-frame clones, though not all of them. Here the sample spans around 400,000 clones, around four fifths being singletons. The sequencing sample was made of PBMCs or T cells enriched from blood (not recorded which). The receptors stem from a woman in her forties or fifties who had recovered from COVID-19.

The V gene is TRBV25-1, the J gene TRBJ2-5, with 9 bases matching TRBD1. The V and J ends lost 4 bases and 4 bases, in that order; junction bases with no gene match: 1. This CDR3 has 13 residues. CDR1 and CDR2 from the germline V gene are MGHDK and SYGVNS. In nucleotides, the CDR3 is TGTGCCAGCAGTGGGACAGGGGCAGAGACCCAGTACTTC. Translation: CASSGTGAETQYF.

For this clone: Other DNA variants within this sample encode the same CDR3. This chain links TRBV6-5 with TRBJ2-5; D not certain. Per germline, CDR1 MNHEY and CDR2 SVGAGI. Trimming removed 8 bases at V and 2 bases at J, with 6 bases between. The CDR3 spans 11 residues. CDR3 protein: CASSRQETQYF. For the CDR3, the DNA is TGTGCCAGCTCTCGGCAAGAGACCCAGTACTTC.

The genes are TRBV5-8 and TRBJ1-3; no clear D gene. The CDR3 is 16 residues long. Germline CDR1 SGHTS, CDR2 YDEGEE. V was clipped by 0 bases and J by 0 bases, with 10 bases between them. The CDR3 region has the DNA TGTGCCAGCAGCTTGGGTCCGGAGTTCTCTGGAAACACCATATATTTT. This sequence encodes CASSLGPEFSGNTIYF.

CDR3 sequence (DNA): TGTGCCAGCACCAGTGTTAATGAAAAACTGTTTTTT. Its protein is CASTSVNEKLFF. The V call is TRBV28, the J call TRBJ1-4, with D hard to call. Trimming pared 7 bases from V and 4 bases from J, leaving 7 bases between. CDR3 size: 12 residues. Germline V CDR1 and CDR2: MDHEN, SYDVKM.

The chain employs TRBV7-2 and TRBJ2-1; 8 bases map to TRBD2. The CDR3 has 15 residues. The V gene end was trimmed by 0 bases and the J gene end by 5 bases; junction bases not matched to a gene: 3. Germline V lookup: CDR1 SGHTA, CDR2 FQGNSA. In nucleotides, the CDR3 is TGTGCCAGCAGCTTAGCGGCGGGGGGAAACAATGAGCAGTTCTTC. Translation: CASSLAAGGNNEQFF.

This clone has just one count. The chain employs TRBV6-5 and TRBJ1-6; TRBD1 might be the D (6 bases). V was clipped by 6 bases and J by 5 bases, with 14 bases between them. The CDR3 runs 15 residues. Per germline, CDR1 MNHEY and CDR2 SVGAGI. The CDR3 coding sequence is TGTGCCAGCAGAGGTTCGAGACAGGATAATTCACCCCTCCACTTT. Encoded protein: CASRGSRQDNSPLHF.

This sequence joins TRBV11-3 and TRBJ1-6, with 7 nucleotides matching TRBD1. Germline V lookup: CDR1 SGHNT, CDR2 YENEEA. The CDR3 extends over 15 amino acids. Trimming at V came to 3 bases and at J to 5 bases, leaving 4 bases not matched to a gene. The CDR3: CASSFTGAHNSPLHF. The CDR3 coding sequence is TGTGCCAGCAGCTTTACAGGGGCCCATAATTCACCCCTCCACTTT. The entire variable domain, with the rest obtained from reference TRBV11-3 and TRBJ1-6, is as follows: EAGVVQSPRYKIIEKKQPVAFWCNPISGHNTLYWYLQNLGQGPELLIRYENEEAVDDSQLPKDRFSAERLKGVDSTLKIQPAELGDSAVYLCASSFTGAHNSPLHFGNGTRLTVT.

The J gene is TRBJ1-2, the V gene TRBV7-2, with D possibly matching TRBD1 (6 bases). CDR1 and CDR2 from the germline V gene are SGHTA and FQGNSA. Trimming removed 5 bases from V and 7 bases from J, with 11 bases in between. CDR3 length: 12 amino acids. The CDR3 DNA reads TGTGCCAGCAGCGTCCAGGGGACTGGCTACACCTTC. Encoded protein: CASSVQGTGYTF.

The chain is built from TRBV5-8 and TRBJ2-7; no clear D. Trimming removed 2 bases at V and 6 bases at J, with 18 bases between. The germline gives CDR1 SGHTS, CDR2 YDEGEE. This CDR3 comprises 15 residues. DNA of the CDR3: TGTGCCAGCAGCTTTCGTTGGGCAGGCTGGGTCGAGCAGTACTTC. Protein: CASSFRWAGWVEQYF.

This chain uses TRBV19 with TRBJ1-5; 11 bases are shared with TRBD1. The CDR3 consists of 17 residues. Germline lookup yields CDR1 LNHDA and CDR2 SQIVND (reference sequence). J lost 7 bases, V lost 2 bases, and 10 bases had no gene match. The CDR3 sequence is CASSIYSGQGANQPQHF. CDR3 sequence (DNA): TGTGCCAGTAGTATATATTCAGGACAGGGGGCAAACCAGCCCCAGCATTTT.

The chain carries TRBV5-6 and TRBJ1-1; TRBD1 matches at 8 bases. V dropped 3 bases and J dropped 11; count of bases not matched to a gene: 6. The CDR3 runs to 12 residues. CDR1 is SGHDT and CDR2 is YYEEEE in the germline V gene. The CDR3 DNA follows: TGTGCCAGCAGCTCGACAGGGGTTGGGGCTTTCTTT. Its translation: CASSSTGVGAFF.

This sequence joins TRBV11-2 and TRBJ2-7, with D uncertain. Germline CDR1 is SGHAT and CDR2 is FQNNGV. V dropped 3 bases and J dropped 3 bases, with 6 bases sitting between them. The CDR3 has 12 amino acids. As DNA, the CDR3 is TGTGCCAGCAGCTTGACAAGCTACGAGCAGTACTTC. Amino acids: CASSLTSYEQYF. The full variable domain, its missing parts supplied by reference TRBV11-2 and TRBJ2-7, is EAGVAQSPRYKIIEKRQSVAFWCNPISGHATLYWYQQILGQGPKLLIQFQNNGVVDDSQLPKDRFSAERLKGVDSTLKIQPAKLEDSAVYLCASSLTSYEQYFGPGTRLTVT.

Remarks on this clone: The junction departs from the called germline gene at one end, perhaps through a read error. The rearrangement links TRBV12-3 or TRBV12-4 to TRBJ1-2; 9 bases match TRBD1. The CDR3 loop spans 12 amino acids. Here the CDR3 DNA reads TGTGCCAGCAGTACATCTCGGGACAGGGTCGCCTTC. As protein: CASSTSRDRVAF.

This clone occurred a few times. The chain links TRBV7-8 to TRBJ1-2; 7 bases line up with TRBD1. The J segment lost 4 bases and the V segment lost 3 bases, leaving 11 bases of the junction unmatched. Germline lookup yields CDR1 SGHVS and CDR2 FQNEAQ. The CDR3 totals 16 residues. CDR3 nucleotide sequence: TGTGCCAGCAGCTTGCTAGCCTACAGGGGTCCCTATGGCTACACCTTC. Amino acids: CASSLLAYRGPYGYTF.

This clone appeared a few times. This chain's CDR3 is CASSPGLGSVDEQFF. The CDR3 DNA reads TGTGCCAGCAGCCCGGGACTAGGAAGTGTCGATGAGCAGTTCTTC. The genes are TRBV5-4 and TRBJ2-1, with TRBD2 matching 8 bases. V was pared by 4 bases and J by 8 bases, with 11 bases of the junction left unmatched. Per germline, CDR1 SGHNT and CDR2 YYREEE (reference sequence). The CDR3 extends over 15 amino acids.

The V call is TRBV11-2, the J call TRBJ2-1; maybe TRBD2 (6 bases). This CDR3 contains 14 residues. Trimming cost V 1 base and J 6 bases, with 10 bases left between them. Germline CDR1 SGHAT, CDR2 FQNNGV. CDR3 region: CASSLASGLNEQFF. The CDR3 region has the DNA TGTGCCAGCAGCTTAGCCTCGGGACTCAATGAGCAGTTCTTC.

This clone was seen only once. The chain employs TRBV2 and TRBJ1-1; 7 positions agree with TRBD1. CDR3 length equals 16 residues. Germline CDR1 and CDR2: SNHLY and FYNNEI. The V gene end was trimmed by 2 bases and the J gene end by 0 bases; junction bases not matched to a gene: 6. The CDR3 loop is CASSERSDRLNTEAFF. Here the CDR3 DNA reads TGTGCCAGCAGTGAACGCTCGGACAGGTTGAACACTGAAGCTTTCTTT.

V is TRBV4-2 and J is TRBJ1-4, with 7 bases identical to TRBD1. CDR3 length: 14 residues. Germline V gene lookup returns CDR1 LGHNA and CDR2 YNFKEQ. V lost 8 bases to trimming and J lost 3 bases; unmatched junction nucleotides: 6. This CDR3 is CASARGPANEKLFF. In DNA form, the CDR3 reads TGTGCCAGCGCAAGGGGGCCGGCTAATGAAAAACTGTTTTTT.

The chain recombines TRBV27 with TRBJ2-1; TRBD2 agrees at 7 bases. This CDR3 is built from 14 residues. J was trimmed by 4 bases and V by 3 bases; bases with no gene match: 3. Germline CDR1 MNHEY, CDR2 SMNVEV (reference sequence). CDR3 nucleotides: TGTGCCAGCAGTTTGGCTAGCGGTTACAATGAGCAGTTCTTC. It specifies CASSLASGYNEQFF.

This chain uses TRBV30 with TRBJ1-2, with 8 bases aligning to TRBD1. The germline V gene encodes CDR1 GTSNPN and CDR2 SVGIG (reference sequence). Unmatched junction bases numbered 2, after V lost 0 bases and J lost 8 bases. The CDR3 loop spans 12 amino acids. CDR3 DNA sequence: TGTGCCTGGAGTGTACAGGGGGGCGGCTACACCTTC. Translated: CAWSVQGGGYTF.

This chain connects TRBV6-5 to TRBJ2-1; 8 bases line up with TRBD2. The V gene's germline CDR1 is MNHEY and CDR2 SVGAGI. The ends lost 2 bases at V and 2 bases at J; junction bases unmatched: 5. This CDR3 spans 16 amino acids. The CDR3: CASSYTGSGTYNEQFF. CDR3 nucleotides: TGTGCCAGCAGTTACACCGGTAGCGGGACCTACAATGAGCAGTTCTTC.

The chain has TRBV19 and TRBJ1-6, with D possibly TRBD1 on 6 matching bases. The length of the CDR3 is 13 residues. V was trimmed by 7 bases and J by 10 bases, leaving 14 bases between them. The germline V gene has CDR1 LNHDA and CDR2 SQIVND (reference sequence). In nucleotides, the CDR3 is TGTGCCAGTAACCACAGGGATCAATCACCCCTCCACTTT. Its translation: CASNHRDQSPLHF. The full variable domain, in which reference TRBV19 and TRBJ1-6 provide the parts outside the CDR3, is DGGITQSPKYLFRKEGQNVTLSCEQNLNHDAMYWYRQDPGQGLRLIYYSQIVNDFQKGDIAEGYSVSREKKESFPLTVTSAQKNPTAFYLCASNHRDQSPLHFGNGTRLTVT.

The rearrangement links TRBV11-3 to TRBJ2-1; 11 nucleotides match TRBD2. This CDR3 comprises 15 residues. CDR1 and CDR2 (germline): SGHNT, YENEEA. The trim removed 3 bases at V and 5 bases at J, leaving 3 bases unmatched. CDR3 protein: CASSFTSGGNNEQFF. The DNA of the CDR3 is TGTGCCAGCAGCTTCACTAGCGGGGGCAACAATGAGCAGTTCTTC. Supplemented by reference TRBV11-3 and TRBJ2-1, the full variable domain reads EAGVVQSPRYKIIEKKQPVAFWCNPISGHNTLYWYLQNLGQGPELLIRYENEEAVDDSQLPKDRFSAERLKGVDSTLKIQPAELGDSAVYLCASSFTSGGNNEQFFGPGTRLTVL.

This sequence joins TRBV30 and TRBJ2-7; D gene ambiguous. Deletions cut 0 bases from V and 0 bases from J, with 6 bases between. CDR3 length: 13 amino acids. In germline, CDR1 is GTSNPN, CDR2 SVGIG (reference sequence). This CDR3 is CAWSVRSSYEQYF. The CDR3 DNA is TGTGCCTGGAGTGTCCGTAGCTCCTACGAGCAGTACTTC.

The V gene is TRBV6-2 or TRBV6-3, the J gene TRBJ2-3; TRBD2 agrees at 13 bases. Per germline, CDR1 MNHEY and CDR2 SVGEGT. The CDR3 is 18 residues long. With V trimmed by 4 bases and J by 0 bases, 7 bases remained unmatched. The CDR3 DNA sequence: TGTGCCAGCAGTTCTTGGGCACTAGCGGGAGGGAGCACAGATACGCAGTATTTT. It specifies CASSSWALAGGSTDTQYF.

The chain links TRBV3-1 (or the pseudogene TRBV3-2) to TRBJ1-1; D is unresolved. The length of the CDR3 is 13 residues. V was cut by 10 bases and J by 0 bases, with 12 bases left in between. The germline gives CDR1 LGHDT, CDR2 YNNKEL (reference sequence). The CDR3 sequence is CANGFVVNTEAFF. The CDR3 nucleotides are TGTGCCAACGGTTTTGTGGTGAACACTGAAGCTTTCTTT.

The chain joins TRBV25-1 to TRBJ2-1; the match to TRBD2 covers 10 bases. The CDR3 consists of 16 residues. From germline, CDR1 is MGHDK and CDR2 SYGVNS. V dropped 6 bases and J dropped 9; count of bases not matched to a gene: 14. The CDR3 DNA is TGTGCCAGCAGCCCTCATGGGTCTAGCGGGAGTACTGAGCAGTTCTTC. Translated: CASSPHGSSGSTEQFF.